These 2 T cell receptor beta chains came from one sample sequenced in a study of control samples from healthy donors and cancer patients. Here immunoSEQ multiplex PCR was the method, and the copy in TCRdb shows in-frame clones only, minus some. The data contain 70,000 to 95,000 clones, 93% of them seen just once; the ten biggest clones take up 1.3%. The source material was PBMCs. These TCRs come from a woman aged 40 to 50 with lung cancer.

The chain joins TRBV4-1 to TRBJ1-1; 9 bases map to TRBD1. CDR3 size: 16 residues. CDR1 is MGHRA, CDR2 YSYEKL, per germline. V dropped 2 bases and J dropped 1; count of bases not matched to a gene: 5. CDR3 protein: CASSQTGGSGNTEAFF. CDR3 coding DNA: TGCGCCAGCAGCCAAACAGGGGGCTCTGGGAACACTGAAGCTTTCTTT.

The V and J genes are TRBV28 and TRBJ1-2; 8 bases are shared with TRBD1. This CDR3 spans 16 amino acids. Germline V gene data show CDR1 as MDHEN and CDR2 as SYDVKM. J gave up 6 bases and V 4 bases, and 13 bases lay outside the gene matches. The CDR3 DNA follows: TGTGCCAGCAGTTACGGGCAGGGGGCGGCAACGGATGGCTACACCTTC. This codes for CASSYGQGAATDGYTF.